This entry features one TCR beta chain sequence. Its antigen is as yet unknown. J was trimmed by 6 bases and V by 5 bases; bases with no gene match: 16. The CDR3 runs to 17 residues. Germline V gene sequence: CDR1 SEHNR, CDR2 FQNEAQ (reference sequence). Patients were aged 18 to 65, had disease duration under 2 months, and had newly diagnosed hyperthyroidism. Diagnostic assessment was based on clinical symptoms, serum thyroxine and TRAb, thyroid ultrasound and orbital computed tomography. TCR beta CDR3 sequences were amplified from RNA transcripts. HTBI primers were used for first-round RT-PCR of the TCR CDR3. Each CDR3 protein gets one entry after TCRdb re-called the multiplex PCR reads with MiXCR. The data contain some 250,000 distinct CDR3 sequences, about 15% of them singletons. These data are taken from a study of T cells in Graves' hyperthyroidism and ophthalmopathy. Study-level findings and limits: Within blood appeared most thyroid clonotypes that had expanded above 0.001.

The rearrangement uses TRBV7-9 and TRBJ1-2; 9 bases match TRBD1. Sequenced: blood. This receptor was obtained from a woman in her 50s with Graves' hyperthyroidism that later progressed to Graves' ophthalmopathy. The CDR3 bases are TGTGCCAGCAGCCCAGCGGGGGACAGGGCCGACCTAGATGGCTACACCTTC. Translated, it gives CASSPAGDRADLDGYTF.